This is a list of T cell receptor beta chains from one sample in a study of early T cells in non-severe SARS-CoV-2 infection. In TCRdb, the 5' RACE reads were re-called with MiXCR into one record per CDR3 protein. This table has 120,000 or so distinct CDR3 sequences, 10% to 15% appearing once. This specimen was whole blood, taken at baseline. Every receptor here comes from an adult who was a healthcare worker with PCR-confirmed SARS-CoV-2 infection or an uninfected control (not recorded which). The CDR3 runs from the conserved cysteine through the conserved F or W. The D gene is left open where the match is weak. Clone size, where shown, is once, few, many, or a class for clones that have expanded.

J: TRBJ2-2
V: TRBV15
size: .
D: .
CDR3: CATSRPVGSFNTGELFF
DNA: TGTGCCACCAGCAGGCCCGTCGGGTCGTTCAACACCGGGGAGCTGTTTTTT

J: TRBJ2-1
V: TRBV9
size: .
D: .
CDR3: CASSGTAYNEQFF
DNA: TGTGCCAGCAGCGGGACGGCCTACAATGAGCAGTTCTTC

J: TRBJ1-4
V: TRBV5-1
size: many
D: .
CDR3: CASSPIHGFREKLFF
DNA: TGCGCCAGCAGCCCTATACACGGATTCCGAGAAAAACTGTTTTTT

J: TRBJ1-3
V: TRBV20-1
size: few
D: .
CDR3: CSACEASSSGNTIYF
DNA: TGCAGTGCCTGTGAGGCATCTAGCTCTGGAAACACCATATATTTT

J: TRBJ1-5
V: TRBV28
size: many
D: TRBD1
CDR3: CASSPTFRTGRDQPQHF
DNA: TGTGCCAGCAGCCCGACCTTTAGGACAGGGAGGGATCAGCCCCAGCATTTT

J: TRBJ1-2
V: TRBV2
size: .
D: TRBD1
CDR3: CASTRDSSSYGYTF
DNA: TGTGCCAGCACTCGGGACAGCTCCTCTTATGGCTACACCTTC

J: TRBJ2-4
V: TRBV4-1
size: few
D: TRBD1
CDR3: CASSGPGQPKF
DNA: TGCGCCAGCAGCGGTCCGGGACAGCCAAAATTC

J: TRBJ2-7
V: TRBV3-1
size: .
D: .
CDR3: CASSQATYGEQYF
DNA: TGTGCCAGCAGCCAAGCTACGTATGGCGAGCAGTACTTC

J: TRBJ1-1
V: TRBV29-1
size: few
D: .
CDR3: CSGEDSFTEAFF
DNA: TGCAGCGGGGAAGACAGTTTCACTGAAGCTTTCTTT

J: TRBJ2-7
V: TRBV29-1
size: many
D: .
CDR3: CSATLAAEQYF
DNA: TGCAGCGCCACCTTGGCCGCCGAGCAGTACTTC

J: TRBJ2-7
V: TRBV9
size: few
D: TRBD2
CDR3: CASSVGGSVGEQYF
DNA: TGTGCCAGCAGCGTAGGCGGGAGCGTAGGAGAGCAGTACTTC

J: TRBJ1-2
V: TRBV20-1
size: many
D: .
CDR3: CSAPRGVNYGYTF
DNA: TGCAGTGCCCCCAGGGGCGTTAACTATGGCTACACCTTC

J: TRBJ1-2
V: TRBV7-6
size: .
D: .
CDR3: CASSYPSGDGYTF
DNA: TGTGCCAGCAGCTATCCATCTGGTGATGGCTACACCTTC

J: TRBJ2-3
V: TRBV29-1
size: many
D: .
CDR3: CSVEKGGSTDTQYF
DNA: TGCAGCGTTGAGAAGGGAGGTAGCACAGATACGCAGTATTTT

J: TRBJ2-3
V: TRBV29-1
size: .
D: .
CDR3: CSVEVGGVTDTQYF
DNA: TGCAGCGTTGAAGTTGGGGGAGTAACAGATACGCAGTATTTT

J: TRBJ1-1
V: TRBV18
size: .
D: .
CDR3: CASLTGMNTEAFF
DNA: TGTGCCAGCCTCACAGGGATGAACACTGAAGCTTTCTTT

J: TRBJ2-4
V: TRBV27
size: .
D: TRBD2
CDR3: CASRYSGRGNIQYF
DNA: TGTGCCAGCAGATATAGCGGGAGAGGGAACATTCAGTACTTC

J: TRBJ2-5
V: TRBV20-1
size: many
D: .
CDR3: CSARLTGETQYF
DNA: TGCAGTGCTCGACTTACGGGAGAGACCCAGTACTTC

J: TRBJ2-6
V: TRBV5-1
size: many
D: .
CDR3: CASSVPAGGANVLTF
DNA: TGCGCCAGCAGCGTTCCGGCCGGTGGGGCCAACGTCCTGACTTTC

J: TRBJ1-1
V: TRBV7-9
size: .
D: .
CDR3: CASSRGAEDTEAFF
DNA: TGTGCCAGCAGCCGGGGAGCAGAGGACACTGAAGCTTTCTTT

J: TRBJ2-7
V: TRBV28
size: .
D: TRBD2
CDR3: CASRTSGSSYEQYF
DNA: TGTGCCAGCAGGACTAGCGGGAGCTCCTACGAGCAGTACTTC

J: TRBJ1-6
V: TRBV7-9
size: .
D: .
CDR3: CASSPGKVSYNSPLHF
DNA: TGTGCCAGCAGCCCTGGAAAGGTGTCCTATAATTCACCCCTCCACTTT

J: TRBJ2-3
V: TRBV28
size: .
D: .
CDR3: CASSLRGLNPDTQYF
DNA: TGTGCCAGCAGTTTAAGAGGACTTAACCCAGATACGCAGTATTTT

J: TRBJ1-4
V: TRBV4-2
size: many
D: .
CDR3: CASRPTGEENEKLFF
DNA: TGTGCCAGCAGGCCAACAGGAGAGGAAAATGAAAAACTGTTTTTT

J: TRBJ2-7
V: TRBV11-2
size: few
D: .
CDR3: CASRSLGRVQPYEQYF
DNA: TGTGCCAGCAGATCCCTCGGGCGGGTCCAGCCCTACGAGCAGTACTTC

J: TRBJ1-1
V: TRBV27
size: few
D: .
CDR3: CASSRGLRVRAFF
DNA: TGTGCCAGCAGTCGGGGACTCCGGGTTCGTGCTTTCTTT

J: TRBJ2-2
V: TRBV5-5
size: .
D: .
CDR3: CASSLARPPAANTGELFF
DNA: TGTGCCAGCAGCTTGGCCCGACCACCGGCCGCGAACACCGGGGAGCTGTTTTTT

J: TRBJ2-1
V: TRBV20-1
size: .
D: .
CDR3: CSARIAPTDEQFF
DNA: TGCAGTGCTAGAATAGCCCCGACGGATGAGCAGTTCTTC

J: TRBJ2-3
V: TRBV7-2
size: many
D: .
CDR3: CASSTMGGGEDTQYF
DNA: TGTGCCAGCAGCACTATGGGGGGGGGCGAAGATACGCAGTATTTT

J: TRBJ2-1
V: TRBV7-9
size: few
D: TRBD2
CDR3: CASRAAGTSVTYNEQFF
DNA: TGTGCCAGCAGGGCTGCCGGGACTAGCGTAACCTACAATGAGCAGTTCTTC

J: TRBJ2-7
V: TRBV28
size: many
D: .
CDR3: CASSPPPGEQYF
DNA: TGTGCCAGCAGTCCTCCCCCGGGCGAGCAGTACTTC

J: TRBJ2-2
V: TRBV20-1
size: few
D: .
CDR3: CSARQSTNTGELFF
DNA: TGCAGTGCACGACAGAGTACGAACACCGGGGAGCTGTTTTTT

J: TRBJ2-2
V: TRBV29-1
size: few
D: .
CDR3: CSAGGDTGELFF
DNA: TGCAGCGCAGGGGGGGACACCGGGGAGCTGTTTTTT

J: TRBJ2-1
V: TRBV7-2
size: few
D: .
CDR3: CASLPGTASYNEQFF
DNA: TGTGCCAGCCTGCCCGGGACCGCTTCCTACAATGAGCAGTTCTTC

J: TRBJ2-7
V: TRBV7-6
size: few
D: .
CDR3: CASSLGVPPYEQYF
DNA: TGTGCCAGCAGCTTAGGGGTTCCTCCCTACGAGCAGTACTTC

J: TRBJ1-2
V: TRBV28
size: few
D: .
CDR3: CASSPRVGAYYGYTF
DNA: TGTGCCAGCAGTCCCCGGGTGGGGGCGTACTATGGCTACACCTTC

J: TRBJ2-3
V: TRBV5-1
size: many
D: TRBD1
CDR3: CASSPAGGGTDTQYF
DNA: TGCGCCAGCAGCCCCGCAGGGGGCGGGACAGATACGCAGTATTTT

J: TRBJ2-3
V: TRBV7-9
size: .
D: .
CDR3: CARESKDTQYF
DNA: TGTGCTCGAGAATCAAAAGATACGCAGTATTTT

J: TRBJ1-1
V: TRBV20-1
size: few
D: .
CDR3: CSASSMNTEAFF
DNA: TGCAGTGCCAGTTCTATGAACACTGAAGCTTTCTTT

J: TRBJ2-7
V: TRBV4-1
size: .
D: TRBD1
CDR3: CASSPWTGNYEQYF
DNA: TGCGCCAGCAGCCCCTGGACAGGGAACTACGAGCAGTACTTC

J: TRBJ1-1
V: TRBV12-3/TRBV12-4
size: few
D: .
CDR3: CASRGRTEAFF
DNA: TGTGCCAGCAGGGGTCGGACTGAAGCTTTCTTT

J: TRBJ2-7
V: TRBV10-3
size: .
D: TRBD2
CDR3: CAISLSSGAYEQYF
DNA: TGTGCCATCAGTCTGTCTAGCGGGGCCTACGAGCAGTACTTC

J: TRBJ1-2
V: TRBV7-2
size: .
D: TRBD1
CDR3: CASSLNRGLDGYTF
DNA: TGTGCCAGCAGCTTAAACAGGGGACTTGATGGCTACACCTTC

J: TRBJ2-6
V: TRBV24-1
size: .
D: .
CDR3: CATSDHTGTRRSGANVLTF
DNA: TGTGCCACCAGTGACCATACCGGGACGCGCCGCTCTGGGGCCAACGTCCTGACTTTC

J: TRBJ2-1
V: TRBV24-1
size: few
D: .
CDR3: CATSENGAGILRNEQFF
DNA: TGTGCCACCAGTGAGAATGGAGCCGGGATACTTAGGAATGAGCAGTTCTTC

J: TRBJ2-7
V: TRBV9
size: .
D: .
CDR3: CASSVEGVHELYF
DNA: TGTGCCAGCAGCGTAGAGGGTGTACACGAGCTGTACTTC

J: TRBJ1-2
V: TRBV9
size: few
D: TRBD1
CDR3: CASSATGLRGYTF
DNA: TGTGCCAGCAGCGCGACAGGGCTGAGGGGCTACACCTTC

J: TRBJ1-6
V: TRBV5-1
size: many
D: TRBD1
CDR3: CASSSTGQGASPLHF
DNA: TGCGCCAGCAGCTCGACGGGACAGGGGGCTTCACCCCTCCACTTT

J: TRBJ2-7
V: TRBV20-1
size: few
D: TRBD2
CDR3: CSASPRGLAEQYF
DNA: TGCAGTGCTAGCCCCCGGGGACTAGCGGAGCAGTACTTC

J: TRBJ1-2
V: TRBV2
size: few
D: .
CDR3: CASSADGPYGYTF
DNA: TGTGCCAGCAGTGCGGACGGGCCCTATGGCTACACCTTC

J: TRBJ1-2
V: TRBV29-1
size: .
D: .
CDR3: CSVAVQRTDNYGYTF
DNA: TGCAGCGTTGCGGTACAGAGGACGGATAACTATGGCTACACCTTC

J: TRBJ2-5
V: TRBV5-5
size: many
D: .
CDR3: CASSSRLNTGGAETQYF
DNA: TGTGCCAGCAGCTCCCGGCTTAATACTGGGGGCGCAGAGACCCAGTACTTC

J: TRBJ1-1
V: TRBV12-3/TRBV12-4
size: few
D: TRBD1
CDR3: CASSLWTGEAFF
DNA: TGTGCCAGCAGTTTATGGACAGGTGAAGCTTTCTTT

J: TRBJ2-3
V: TRBV29-1
size: few
D: TRBD2
CDR3: CTATGTRSTDTQYF
DNA: TGCACAGCAACCGGGACTAGAAGCACAGATACGCAGTATTTT

J: TRBJ2-7
V: TRBV6-1
size: few
D: .
CDR3: CASSGTYYEQYF
DNA: TGTGCCAGCAGTGGGACATACTACGAGCAGTACTTC